The source of this T cell receptor beta chain is a study of blood T cell repertoires in COVID-19. At the level of the study: Spain, Italy and the United States supplied samples that represented acute and convalescent COVID-19.

Per the authors' pipeline: The authors estimated nucleated cell counts from reference gene primer amplification. The method was immunoSEQ multiplex PCR; TCRdb's version includes in-frame clones alone and lacks a portion of them. The V and J calls and clone size are taken from that table; D and trimming were inferred from the DNA. The table records under 200,000 clones, roughly 84% of them present only once. V shed 5 bases and J 6 bases; nucleotides not matched to a gene: 12. CDR3 size: 17 residues. CDR1 SGHTA and CDR2 FQGTGA come from the germline V gene. The sequence was obtained from an elderly woman with acute or convalescent COVID-19. The chain has TRBV7-3 and TRBJ2-2; 10 nucleotides line up with TRBD2. Sample: peripheral blood. The CDR3 nucleotides are TGTGCCAGCAGCCCCGATGAAGCGGGAGGGATCTCCGGGGAGCTGTTTTTT. Protein product: CASSPDEAGGISGELFF.